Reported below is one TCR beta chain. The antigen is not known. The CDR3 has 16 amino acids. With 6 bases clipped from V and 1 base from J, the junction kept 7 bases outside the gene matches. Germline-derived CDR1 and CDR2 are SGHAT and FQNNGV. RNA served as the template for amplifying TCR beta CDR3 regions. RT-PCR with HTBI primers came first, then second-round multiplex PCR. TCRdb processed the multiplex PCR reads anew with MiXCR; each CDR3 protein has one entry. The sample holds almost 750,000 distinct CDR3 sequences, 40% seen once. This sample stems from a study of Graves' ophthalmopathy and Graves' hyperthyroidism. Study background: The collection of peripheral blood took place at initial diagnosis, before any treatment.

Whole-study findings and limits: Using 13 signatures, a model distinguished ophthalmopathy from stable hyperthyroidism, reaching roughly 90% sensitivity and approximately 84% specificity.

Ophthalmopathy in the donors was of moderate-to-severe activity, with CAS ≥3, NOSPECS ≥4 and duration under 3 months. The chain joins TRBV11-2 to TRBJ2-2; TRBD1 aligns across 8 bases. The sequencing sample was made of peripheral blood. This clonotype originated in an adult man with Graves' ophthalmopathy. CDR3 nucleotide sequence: TGTGCCAGCAGACGACCGGGGACAGGGAACACCGGGGAGCTGTTTTTT. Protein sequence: CASRRPGTGNTGELFF.